This T cell receptor (beta chain) appears in the sequencing data of a study of CXCR3-negative and CXCR3-positive naive CD8 T cells. The V gene's germline CDR1 is MNHEY and CDR2 SVGAGI. This CDR3 spans 16 amino acids. With UMI labels, 5' RACE was used to prepare the TRB cDNA libraries. TCRdb re-analyzed the 5' RACE reads; it lists each CDR3 protein once, without DNA. This sample contains under 90,000 distinct CDR3 sequences. The study, taken as a whole, reports: In CXCR3-positive naive cells, the TRB CDR3s were more hydrophobic than in CXCR3-negative naive cells.

In the case of this clonotype: Its antigen is unknown.

Sequenced material: naive CXCR3+ CD8+ T cells from blood. Subset given: CD45RO-CCR7+CD27+CD95- naive CD8+ T cells expressing CXCR3 (TNR3+). The source of this sequence is a human donor in good health. Some clones in this sample may be carry-over from other donors' samples. The V call is TRBV6-5, the J call TRBJ2-3; TCRdb picks TRBD2, but there is no DNA to check that call. The CDR3 sequence: CASRPGLAGVVNTQYF.